The 9 T cell receptor beta chains reported below all come from one sample, sequenced in a study of shared clonotypes between healthy human individuals. Assay: immunoSEQ multiplex PCR; the TCRdb copy retains only in-frame clones and omits some. The table lists about 2.1 million clones, 93% of them singletons. The naive CD8 population came from CD45RO-negative cells selected for CCR7, without terminally differentiated effector memory CD45RA+ cells. The sample was naive CD8+ T cells from PBMCs. These TCRs come from a man aged 18 to 35 in good health. Some clones in this sample may be carry-over from other donors' samples.

This chain connects TRBV5-4 to TRBJ2-7, with D perhaps given as TRBD1 or TRBD2 (6 bases each). Per the germline V gene, CDR1 is SGHNT and CDR2 is YYREEE (reference sequence). The CDR3 has 14 residues. Trimming took 0 bases from V and 2 from J, leaving 9 bases between them. CDR3 coding DNA: TGTGCCAGCAGCTTGGGTCGGGGGCCCTACGAGCAGTACTTC. Protein product: CASSLGRGPYEQYF.

The gene calls are TRBV7-8 and TRBJ1-1; 7 bases match TRBD1. V shed 5 bases, J shed 6 bases, and the junction held 9 bases outside the gene matches. This CDR3 contains 14 residues. CDR1 and CDR2 (germline): SGHVS, FQNEAQ. The chain's CDR3 is CASSPRGDSPEAFF. The CDR3 region has the DNA TGTGCCAGCAGCCCTAGAGGGGACAGTCCTGAAGCTTTCTTT.

This sequence joins TRBV5-1 and TRBJ2-3; no reliable D call. The germline CDR1 and CDR2 sequences are SGHRS and YFSETQ. The V and J ends lost 0 bases and 0 bases respectively, with 11 bases between them. This CDR3 comprises 16 residues. DNA for the CDR3: TGCGCCAGCAGCTTGGCCGTTATAACTAGCACAGATACGCAGTATTTT. Translation gives CASSLAVITSTDTQYF.

To note about this clone: Additional DNA sequences in this sample encode the identical CDR3. The CDR3 sequence: CASSLLGLAGGPYEQYF. For the CDR3, the DNA is TGTGCCAGCAGTTTATTGGGACTAGCGGGAGGACCCTACGAGCAGTACTTC. This sequence joins TRBV27 and TRBJ2-7; 15 positions agree with TRBD2. Germline V gene data show CDR1 as MNHEY and CDR2 as SMNVEV (reference sequence). The CDR3 totals 17 residues. The V gene end was trimmed by 1 base and the J gene end by 2 bases; junction bases not matched to a gene: 3.

This sequence joins TRBV7-9 and TRBJ1-1; D is unresolved. V was trimmed by 5 bases and J by 4 bases, leaving 14 bases between them. Per germline, CDR1 SEHNR and CDR2 FQNEAQ (reference sequence). The CDR3 consists of 14 residues. CDR3 loop: CASSQPGGGTEAFF. In DNA, the CDR3 is TGTGCCAGCAGCCAACCCGGAGGAGGCACTGAAGCTTTCTTT.

The chain employs TRBV13 and TRBJ2-3; TRBD2 might be the D (5 bases). The V gene lost 1 base and the J gene lost 2 bases, with 10 bases spanning the gap. The length of the CDR3 is 15 residues. Germline V gene lookup returns CDR1 PRHDT and CDR2 FYEKMQ (reference sequence). In DNA form, the CDR3 reads TGTGCCAGCAGCTTAGTTGGGGAGATCACAGATACGCAGTATTTT. This translates into CASSLVGEITDTQYF. Drawing the rest from reference TRBV13 and TRBJ2-3, the complete variable domain is AAGVIQSPRHLIKEKRETATLKCYPIPRHDTVYWYQQGPGQDPQFLISFYEKMQSDKGSIPDRFSAQQFSDYHSELNMSSLELGDSALYFCASSLVGEITDTQYFGPGTRLTVL.

The chain recombines TRBV19 with TRBJ2-1; D is possibly TRBD2 (5 bases). Trimming left V 6 bases short and J 8 bases short, with 11 bases between. Germline V gene data show CDR1 as LNHDA and CDR2 as SQIVND (reference sequence). CDR3 length equals 12 residues. CDR3 DNA sequence: TGTGCCAGTAGCGCAGCGAGGGATGAGCAGTTCTTC. Translating it yields CASSAARDEQFF.

The gene calls are TRBV2 and TRBJ2-7; D unresolved. Trimming removed 2 bases at V and 3 bases at J, with 17 bases between. This CDR3 is 16 amino acids long. The germline V gene has CDR1 SNHLY and CDR2 FYNNEI. CDR3 protein: CASSERQVRVFYEQYF. The CDR3 DNA sequence: TGTGCCAGCAGTGAACGGCAGGTCCGCGTATTCTACGAGCAGTACTTC.

The rearrangement uses TRBV9 and TRBJ2-7; 8 bases fit TRBD1. Trimming cost V 0 bases and J 3 bases; bases outside gene matches: 5. The CDR3 is 15 residues long. Germline V CDR1 and CDR2: SGDLS, YYNGEE. CDR3 sequence reads: CASSVGDRPDYEQYF. CDR3 nucleotides: TGTGCCAGCAGCGTAGGGGACAGGCCCGACTACGAGCAGTACTTC.